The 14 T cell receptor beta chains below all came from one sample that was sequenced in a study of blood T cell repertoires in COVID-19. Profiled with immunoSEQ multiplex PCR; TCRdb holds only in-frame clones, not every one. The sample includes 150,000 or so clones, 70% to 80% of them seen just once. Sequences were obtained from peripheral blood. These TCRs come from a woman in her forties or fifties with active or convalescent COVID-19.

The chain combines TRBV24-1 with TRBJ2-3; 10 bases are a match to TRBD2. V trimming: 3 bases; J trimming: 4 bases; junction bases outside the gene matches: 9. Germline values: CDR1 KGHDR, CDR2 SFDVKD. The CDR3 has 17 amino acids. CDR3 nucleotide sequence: TGTGCCACCAGTGATCCCCCGGGGACTAGCGACGCAGATACGCAGTATTTT. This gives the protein CATSDPPGTSDADTQYF.

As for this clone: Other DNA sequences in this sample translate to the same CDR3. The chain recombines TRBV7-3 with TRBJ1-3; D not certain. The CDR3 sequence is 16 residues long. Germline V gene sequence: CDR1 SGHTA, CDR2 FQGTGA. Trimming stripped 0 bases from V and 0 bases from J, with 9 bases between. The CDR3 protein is CASSLTGGSSGNTIYF. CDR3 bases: TGTGCCAGCAGCTTAACGGGCGGGAGCTCTGGAAACACCATATATTTT.

The CDR3 is CASSPTGGAGEQYF. In DNA, the CDR3 is TGTGCCAGCTCACCTACAGGGGGCGCGGGGGAGCAGTACTTC. J is TRBJ2-7 and V is TRBV18; 9 bases fit TRBD1. Per the germline V gene, CDR1 is KGHSH and CDR2 is LQKENI. The length of the CDR3 is 14 residues. The V gene end was trimmed by 3 bases and the J gene end by 7 bases; junction bases not matched to a gene: 7. The full variable domain, rest sourced from reference TRBV18 and TRBJ2-7, is NAGVMQNPRHLVRRRGQEARLRCSPMKGHSHVYWYRQLPEEGLKFMVYLQKENIIDESGMPKERFSAEFPKEGPSILRIQQVVRGDSAAYFCASSPTGGAGEQYFGPGTRLTVT.

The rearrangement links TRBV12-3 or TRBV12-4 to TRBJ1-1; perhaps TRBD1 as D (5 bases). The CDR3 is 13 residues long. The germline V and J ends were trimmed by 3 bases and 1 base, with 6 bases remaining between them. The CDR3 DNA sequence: TGTGCCAGCAGTTTCGGACAGAACACTGAAGCTTTCTTT. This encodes CASSFGQNTEAFF.

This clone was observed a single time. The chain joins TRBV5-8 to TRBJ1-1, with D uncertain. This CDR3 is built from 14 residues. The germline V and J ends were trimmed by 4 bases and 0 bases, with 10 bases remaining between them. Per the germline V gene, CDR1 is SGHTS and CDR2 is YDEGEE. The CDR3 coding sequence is TGTGCCAGCAGCAACCCCACTATGAACACTGAAGCTTTCTTT. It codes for CASSNPTMNTEAFF.

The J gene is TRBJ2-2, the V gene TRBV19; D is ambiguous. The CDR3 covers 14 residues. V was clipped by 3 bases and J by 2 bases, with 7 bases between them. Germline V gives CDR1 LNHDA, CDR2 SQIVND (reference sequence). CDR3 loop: CASSIMSNTGELFF. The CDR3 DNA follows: TGTGCCAGTAGTATTATGTCTAACACCGGGGAGCTGTTTTTT.

For the CDR3, the DNA is TGTGCCAGCAGCTCAGGGACAGCAAGAGCTGAAGCTTTCTTT. This encodes CASSSGTARAEAFF. The chain joins TRBV7-3 to TRBJ1-1, with 7 bases fitting TRBD1. The J segment lost 6 bases and the V segment lost 4 bases, leaving 8 bases of the junction unmatched. Germline CDR1 and CDR2: SGHTA and FQGTGA. The CDR3 extends over 14 amino acids.

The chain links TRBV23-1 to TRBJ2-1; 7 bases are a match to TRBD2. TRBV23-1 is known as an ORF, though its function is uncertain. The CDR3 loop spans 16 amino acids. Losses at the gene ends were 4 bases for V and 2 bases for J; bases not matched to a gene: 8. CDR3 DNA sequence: TGCGCCAGCAGTCGCGTGGGAGGGCCTACCTACAATGAGCAGTTCTTC. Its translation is CASSRVGGPTYNEQFF.

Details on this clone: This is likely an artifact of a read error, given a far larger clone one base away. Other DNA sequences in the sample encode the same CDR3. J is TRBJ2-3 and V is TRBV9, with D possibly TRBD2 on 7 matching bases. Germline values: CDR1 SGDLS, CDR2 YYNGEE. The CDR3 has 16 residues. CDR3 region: CARSKGGDLYTDTQYF. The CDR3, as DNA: TGTGCCCGCAGCAAGGGGGGGGATCTGTACACAGATACGCAGTATTTT.

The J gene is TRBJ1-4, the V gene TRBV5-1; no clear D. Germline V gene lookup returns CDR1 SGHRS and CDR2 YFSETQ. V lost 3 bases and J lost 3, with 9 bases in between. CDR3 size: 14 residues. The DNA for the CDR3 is TGCGCCAGCAGCTCGGGAGAGGCTAATGAAAAACTGTTTTTT. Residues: CASSSGEANEKLFF.

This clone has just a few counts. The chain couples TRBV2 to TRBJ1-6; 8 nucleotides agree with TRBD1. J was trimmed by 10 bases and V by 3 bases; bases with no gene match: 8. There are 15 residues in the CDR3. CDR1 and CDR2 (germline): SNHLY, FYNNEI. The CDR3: CASSDPTGASSPLHF. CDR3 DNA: TGTGCCAGCAGTGACCCGACAGGGGCCTCCTCACCCCTCCACTTT. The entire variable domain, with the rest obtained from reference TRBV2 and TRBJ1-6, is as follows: EPEVTQTPSHQVTQMGQEVILRCVPISNHLYFYWYRQILGQKVEFLVSFYNNEISEKSEIFDDQFSVERPDGSNFTLKIRSTKLEDSAMYFCASSDPTGASSPLHFGNGTRLTVT.

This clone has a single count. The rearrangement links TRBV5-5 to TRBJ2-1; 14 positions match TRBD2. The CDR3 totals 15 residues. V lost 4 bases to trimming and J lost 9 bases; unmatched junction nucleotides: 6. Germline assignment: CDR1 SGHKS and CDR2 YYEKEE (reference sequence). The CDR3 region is CASSPGLAGVSEQFF. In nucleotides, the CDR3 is TGTGCCAGCAGCCCGGGACTAGCGGGAGTTTCTGAGCAGTTCTTC. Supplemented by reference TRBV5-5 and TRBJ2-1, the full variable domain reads DAGVTQSPTHLIKTRGQQVTLRCSPISGHKSVSWYQQVLGQGPQFIFQYYEKEERGRGNFPDRFSARQFPNYSSELNVNALLLGDSALYLCASSPGLAGVSEQFFGPGTRLTVL.

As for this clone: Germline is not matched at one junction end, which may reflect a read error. CDR3 amino acids: CARSRGGLILVGSEAFF. In DNA, the CDR3 is TGCGCCCGCAGCCGGGGGGGGCTTATCTTGGTGGGATCTGAAGCTTTCTTT. The chain is built from TRBV4-1 and TRBJ1-1, with D perhaps matching TRBD1 (6 bases). Germline CDR1 is MGHRA and CDR2 is YSYEKL. The CDR3 covers 17 residues.

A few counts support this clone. The CDR3 DNA sequence: TGCAGCGTTCGGACAGGGGTCCCCTCCCATAGCTCCTACAATGAGCAGTTCTTC. This translates into CSVRTGVPSHSSYNEQFF. The chain is built from TRBV29-1 and TRBJ2-1, with 9 bases lining up with TRBD1. The CDR3 runs to 18 residues. The V and J ends lost 5 bases and 0 bases, in that order; junction bases with no gene match: 14. Per germline, CDR1 SQVTM and CDR2 ANQGSEA.